This T cell receptor (beta chain) stems from a study of T cells in Graves' hyperthyroidism and ophthalmopathy. Amplified regions were TCR beta CDR3 sequences from RNA transcripts. Using the HTBI primer set, a first-round RT-PCR was run on the TCR CDR3. TCRdb re-called the multiplex PCR reads through MiXCR, storing one row per CDR3 protein. Of about 770,000 distinct CDR3 sequences listed, roughly 20% are singletons. PBMCs were collected from an approximately 9.2 ml volume of fresh peripheral blood. This CDR3 is 13 amino acids long. Between the trimmed V and J ends, which lost 4 bases and 8 bases, there was a span of 12 bases. Germline CDR1 is LGHNA and CDR2 is YNFKEQ.

V and J are TRBV4-2 and TRBJ2-1, with D possibly matching TRBD2 (6 bases). The sample was blood. This clonotype was sampled from a woman aged 45-60 years with Graves' hyperthyroidism that later progressed to Graves' ophthalmopathy. CDR3 in amino acids: CASSPPGEDEQFF. The DNA for the CDR3 is TGTGCCAGCAGCCCCCCGGGGGAGGATGAGCAGTTCTTC.